The rows below give T cell receptor beta chains drawn from one sample of a study of blood T cells in healthy people across ages. TCRdb fed the 5' RACE reads into MiXCR, producing one record per CDR3 protein. Among approximately 780,000 distinct CDR3 sequences listed, about 26% were seen once. This sample also belongs to another study, concerning T cells of mothers and their children.

Source material: blood. The receptors originated from a boy aged 5 to 17 in good health. The CDR3 runs from the conserved cysteine through the conserved F or W. The D gene is left open where the match is weak. Clone size is shown for a subset of rows, as once, few, many or a class of expanded clone.

CDR3 length: 13
V gene: TRBV27
D gene: TRBD1
J gene: TRBJ1-2
clone size: -
CDR3 protein: CASRRQGGYGYTF
CDR3 DNA: TGTGCCAGCAGGAGACAGGGGGGGTATGGCTACACCTTC

CDR3 length: 15
V gene: TRBV18
D gene: -
J gene: TRBJ2-2
clone size: -
CDR3 protein: CASSRWNTNTGELFF
CDR3 DNA: TGTGCCAGCTCACGATGGAATACGAACACCGGGGAGCTGTTTTTT

CDR3 length: 14
V gene: TRBV5-1
D gene: -
J gene: TRBJ2-7
clone size: once
CDR3 protein: CASSTELNSYEQYF
CDR3 DNA: TGCGCCAGCAGCACCGAGTTAAACTCCTACGAGCAGTACTTC

CDR3 length: 14
V gene: TRBV29-1
D gene: -
J gene: TRBJ2-4
clone size: -
CDR3 protein: CSVEDGQALNIQYF
CDR3 DNA: TGCAGCGTTGAAGATGGGCAGGCCTTAAACATTCAGTACTTC

CDR3 length: 16
V gene: TRBV5-4
D gene: TRBD1
J gene: TRBJ1-5
clone size: -
CDR3 protein: CASSRTGGGSNQPQHF
CDR3 DNA: TGTGCCAGCAGCCGGACAGGGGGCGGTAGCAATCAGCCCCAGCATTTT

CDR3 length: 15
V gene: TRBV28
D gene: TRBD2
J gene: TRBJ2-3
clone size: few
CDR3 protein: CASSRPGLAGDTQYF
CDR3 DNA: TGTGCCAGCAGTCGCCCGGGACTAGCGGGGGATACGCAGTATTTT

CDR3 length: 12
V gene: TRBV18
D gene: -
J gene: TRBJ1-4
clone size: -
CDR3 protein: CASSPSWEKLFF
CDR3 DNA: TGTGCCAGCTCACCGTCGTGGGAAAAACTGTTTTTT

CDR3 length: 15
V gene: TRBV5-1
D gene: -
J gene: TRBJ2-1
clone size: few
CDR3 protein: CASSGTGSSYNEQFF
CDR3 DNA: TGCGCCAGCAGCGGCACAGGTAGCTCCTACAATGAGCAGTTCTTC

CDR3 length: 14
V gene: TRBV28
D gene: TRBD1
J gene: TRBJ2-7
clone size: -
CDR3 protein: CASTRQGDTYEQYF
CDR3 DNA: TGTGCCAGCACCAGACAGGGGGATACCTACGAGCAGTACTTC

CDR3 length: 11
V gene: TRBV3-1
D gene: -
J gene: TRBJ2-7
clone size: -
CDR3 protein: CTSSQDHEQYF
CDR3 DNA: TGTACCAGCAGCCAAGATCACGAGCAGTACTTC

CDR3 length: 14
V gene: TRBV29-1
D gene: TRBD2
J gene: TRBJ2-7
clone size: few
CDR3 protein: CSGAGSGFPYEQYF
CDR3 DNA: TGCAGCGGAGCGGGTAGCGGGTTTCCCTACGAGCAGTACTTC

CDR3 length: 15
V gene: TRBV5-1
D gene: -
J gene: TRBJ1-1
clone size: -
CDR3 protein: CASSLAEDKSTEAFF
CDR3 DNA: TGCGCCAGCAGCTTGGCCGAGGACAAGAGCACTGAAGCTTTCTTT

CDR3 length: 14
V gene: TRBV7-9
D gene: TRBD1
J gene: TRBJ2-7
clone size: few
CDR3 protein: CASSLEQGAFEQYF
CDR3 DNA: TGTGCCAGCAGCTTAGAACAGGGGGCGTTCGAGCAGTACTTC

CDR3 length: 11
V gene: TRBV6-1
D gene: -
J gene: TRBJ2-5
clone size: few
CDR3 protein: CASRDAGEQYF
CDR3 DNA: TGTGCCAGCCGGGACGCGGGTGAGCAGTACTTC

CDR3 length: 17
V gene: TRBV7-3
D gene: -
J gene: TRBJ1-1
clone size: -
CDR3 protein: CASSFSGTRGTNTEAFF
CDR3 DNA: TGTGCCAGCAGCTTCTCGGGGACCCGAGGGACGAACACTGAAGCTTTCTTT

CDR3 length: 13
V gene: TRBV29-1
D gene: TRBD1
J gene: TRBJ2-3
clone size: -
CDR3 protein: CSAPGQGQDTQYF
CDR3 DNA: TGCAGCGCACCAGGACAGGGGCAAGATACGCAGTATTTT

CDR3 length: 18
V gene: TRBV7-9
D gene: TRBD1
J gene: TRBJ2-7
clone size: -
CDR3 protein: CASSVPRLTGKGGYEQYF
CDR3 DNA: TGTGCCAGCAGCGTACCGAGGTTGACAGGGAAGGGCGGCTACGAGCAGTACTTC